Here is one T cell receptor (beta chain) with its context. Its antigen is still unknown. The germline CDR1 and CDR2 sequences are SGHRS and YFSETQ. The CDR3 contains 17 residues. V shed 2 bases and J shed 3 bases, with 18 bases lying between them. This sample is part of a study of PD-L1 blockade in urothelial cancer. Whole-study context: Investigators checked blood 3 weeks (second dose) and 6 weeks after treatment start. Study observations and caveats: It was durable-benefit patients whose tumor-associated blood clones expanded more at 3 weeks.

As for time point: peripheral blood 6 weeks after treatment start. Using immunoSEQ multiplex PCR, the repertoire was profiled, and TCRdb retains in-frame clones only, with some absent. The table has roughly 51,000 clones, approximately 85% seen once. The chain joins TRBV5-1 to TRBJ1-5, with D perhaps TRBD1 (6 bases). The input for sequencing was PBMCs, taken around atezolizumab (anti-PD-L1) treatment. The receptor's source is a man aged 45-65 years with urothelial cancer. The CDR3: CASSLATTRDNNQPQHF. In nucleotides, the CDR3 is TGCGCCAGCAGCTTAGCAACAACCCGGGACAACAATCAGCCCCAGCATTTT. The full variable domain, with the rest looked up from reference TRBV5-1 and TRBJ1-5, is KAGVTQTPRYLIKTRGQQVTLSCSPISGHRSVSWYQQTPGQGLQFLFEYFSETQRNKGNFPGRFSGRQFSNSRSEMNVSTLELGDSALYLCASSLATTRDNNQPQHFGDGTRLSIL.